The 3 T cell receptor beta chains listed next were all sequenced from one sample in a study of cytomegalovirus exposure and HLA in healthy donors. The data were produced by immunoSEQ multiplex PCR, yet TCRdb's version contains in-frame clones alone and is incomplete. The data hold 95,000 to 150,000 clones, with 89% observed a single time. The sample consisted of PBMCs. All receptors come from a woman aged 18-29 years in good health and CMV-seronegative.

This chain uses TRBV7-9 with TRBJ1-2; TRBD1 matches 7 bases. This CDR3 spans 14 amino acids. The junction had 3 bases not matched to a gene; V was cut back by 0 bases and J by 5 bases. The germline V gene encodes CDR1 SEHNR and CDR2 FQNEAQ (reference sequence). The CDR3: CASSLADRRYGYTF. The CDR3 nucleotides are TGTGCCAGCAGCTTAGCGGACAGGAGGTATGGCTACACCTTC. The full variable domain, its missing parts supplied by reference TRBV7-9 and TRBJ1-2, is DTGVSQNPRHKITKRGQNVTFRCDPISEHNRLYWYRQTLGQGPEFLTYFQNEAQLEKSRLLSDRFSAERPKGSFSTLEIQRTEQGDSAMYLCASSLADRRYGYTFGSGTRLTVV.

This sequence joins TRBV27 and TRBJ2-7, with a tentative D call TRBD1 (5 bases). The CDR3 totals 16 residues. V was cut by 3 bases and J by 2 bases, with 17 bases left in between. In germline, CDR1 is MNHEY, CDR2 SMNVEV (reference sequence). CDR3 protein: CASSFGHPGRTYEQYF. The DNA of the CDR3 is TGTGCCAGCAGTTTTGGACACCCGGGTAGGACCTACGAGCAGTACTTC.

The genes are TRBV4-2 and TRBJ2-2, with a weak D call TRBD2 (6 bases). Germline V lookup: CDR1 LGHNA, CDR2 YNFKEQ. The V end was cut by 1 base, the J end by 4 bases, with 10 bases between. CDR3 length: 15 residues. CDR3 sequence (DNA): TGTGCCAGCAGCCAAGGACTAGTAGGCACCGGGGAGCTGTTTTTT. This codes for CASSQGLVGTGELFF.